The clone carrying this T cell receptor beta chain came up a few times. This sample was taken from a study of T cell repertoires in cytomegalovirus infection. Study details: Matching HLA type, along with CMV infection, was indicated by public TCR beta signatures.

From the reads, TCRdb called clonotypes with MiXCR, one entry per CDR3 protein. The sample contains around 530,000 distinct CDR3 sequences, around 27% of which appear only once. V shed 6 bases and J 1 base; nucleotides not matched to a gene: 13. The germline V gene encodes CDR1 MNHEY and CDR2 SMNVEV (reference sequence). The CDR3 has 18 residues. This TCR derives from a human donor in good health (CMV status not recorded). Some clones in this sample may be carry-over from other donors' samples. Material for sequencing was PBMCs. The chain joins TRBV27 to TRBJ2-4; the match to TRBD1 covers 9 bases. CDR3 residues: CASSHAGTGFAAKNIQYF. The CDR3 bases are TGTGCCAGCAGCCATGCCGGGACAGGGTTCGCGGCCAAAAACATTCAGTACTTC.